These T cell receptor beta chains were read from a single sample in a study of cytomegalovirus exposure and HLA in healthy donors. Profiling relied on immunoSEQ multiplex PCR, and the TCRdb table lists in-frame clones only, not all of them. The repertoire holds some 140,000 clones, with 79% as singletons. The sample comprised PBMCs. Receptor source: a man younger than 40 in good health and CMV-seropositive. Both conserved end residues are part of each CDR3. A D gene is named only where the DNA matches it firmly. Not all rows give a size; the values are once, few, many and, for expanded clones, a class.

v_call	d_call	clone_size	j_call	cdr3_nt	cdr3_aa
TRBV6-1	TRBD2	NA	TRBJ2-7	TGTGCCAGCAGGAAAGCGGGAAGGGTAATCTACGAGCAGTACTTC	CASRKAGRVIYEQYF
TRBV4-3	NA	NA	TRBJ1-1	TGCGCCAGCAGCCGCCTGGGCGGGGATGAAGCTTTCTTT	CASSRLGGDEAFF
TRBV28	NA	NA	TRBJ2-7	TGTGCCAGCAGTCTAGGTTACGAGCAGTACTTC	CASSLGYEQYF
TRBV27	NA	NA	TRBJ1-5	TGTGCCAGCAGTTTACAGGGCCTGGGCAATCAGCCCCAGCATTTT	CASSLQGLGNQPQHF
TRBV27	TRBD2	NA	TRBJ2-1	TGTGCCAGCAGTTTGGTAGCGGGAGTTAAGAATGAGCAGTTCTTC	CASSLVAGVKNEQFF
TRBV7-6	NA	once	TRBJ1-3	TGTGCCAGCGGGCTATCGGGGGGCCCTTACTCTGGAAACACCATATATTTT	CASGLSGGPYSGNTIYF
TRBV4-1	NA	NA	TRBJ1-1	TGCGCCAGCAGCAGACAAACAGGGATGAACACTGAAGCTTTCTTT	CASSRQTGMNTEAFF
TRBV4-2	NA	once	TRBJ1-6	TGTGCCAGCAGCGACACCCGGGGGGCAGGAACCTATAATTCACCCCTCCACTTT	CASSDTRGAGTYNSPLHF
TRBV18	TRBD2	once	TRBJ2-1	TGTGCCAGCTCACTACTCGGGGGGATTTACAATGAGCAGTTCTTC	CASSLLGGIYNEQFF
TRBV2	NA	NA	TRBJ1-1	TGTGCCGACGGAGGGGATATCACTGGGGGGGAAGCTTTCTTT	CADGGDITGGEAFF
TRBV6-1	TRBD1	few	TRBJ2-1	TGTGCCGCGCCGGACAGGGGTCCCTACAATGAGCAGTTCTTC	CAAPDRGPYNEQFF
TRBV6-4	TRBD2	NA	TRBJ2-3	TGTGCCACGAGGGGTCTAGCGGGAGGAGGCGCAGATACGCAGTATTTT	CATRGLAGGGADTQYF
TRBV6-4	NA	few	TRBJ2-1	TGTGCCAGCAGTGACCCGCGGTGTAATGAGCAGTTCTTC	CASSDPRCNEQFF
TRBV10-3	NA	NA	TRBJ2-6	TGTGCCATCAGTGAGGGGTGGGGGGCAGAACCCGGGAGGAGCTCTGGGGCCAACGTCCTGACTTTC	CAISEGWGAEPGRSSGANVLTF
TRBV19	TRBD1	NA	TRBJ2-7	TGTGCCGCCATATCCGGGACAGGGGGCTACGAGCAGTACTTC	CAAISGTGGYEQYF
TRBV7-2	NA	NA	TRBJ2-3	TGTGCCAGCAGCCTATTAGCGGAAGGCACAGATACGCAGTATTTT	CASSLLAEGTDTQYF
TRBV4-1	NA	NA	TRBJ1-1	TGCGCCAGCAGCCAAGAAGGACAGTTGAACACTGAAGCTTTCTTT	CASSQEGQLNTEAFF
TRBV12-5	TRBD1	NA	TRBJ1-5	TGTGCTAGTGCCCTGACAGGGGACCAGCCCCAGCATTTT	CASALTGDQPQHF
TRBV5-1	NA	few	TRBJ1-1	TGCGCCAGCAGCTCAACAGGGCCAGTGACCACTGAAGCTTTCTTT	CASSSTGPVTTEAFF
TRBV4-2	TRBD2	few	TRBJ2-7	TGTGCCAGCAGCCAAGACCAGAGCGGGGGGGCCAAATACGAGCAGTACTTC	CASSQDQSGGAKYEQYF
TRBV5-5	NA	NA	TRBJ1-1	TGTGCCAGCAGCCCACAGAGAACGAACACTGAAGCTTTCTTT	CASSPQRTNTEAFF
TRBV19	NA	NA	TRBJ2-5	TGTGCCAGTAGTATCCAGGGAGAGACCCAGTACTTC	CASSIQGETQYF
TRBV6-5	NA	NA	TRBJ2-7	TGTGCCAGCAGTTACTCGGAGGTCTACGAGCAGTACTTC	CASSYSEVYEQYF
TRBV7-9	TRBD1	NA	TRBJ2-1	TGTGCCAGCAGCTCATTCAGGGGGCTGTTCTACAATGAGCAGTTCTTC	CASSSFRGLFYNEQFF
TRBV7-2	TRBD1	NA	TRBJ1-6	TGTGCCAGCAGCTCGCGGGACAGGGGGCTTATGAATTCACCCCTCCACTTT	CASSSRDRGLMNSPLHF
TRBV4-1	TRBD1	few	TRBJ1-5	TGCGCCAGCAGCCGAACAGGGGACCAGCCCCAGCATTTT	CASSRTGDQPQHF
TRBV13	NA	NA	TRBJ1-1	TGTGCCAGCAGCGTGACAGAGAACACTGAAGCTTTCTTT	CASSVTENTEAFF
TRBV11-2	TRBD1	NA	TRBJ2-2	TGTGCCAGCAGCCCTCTCAGGGGGCTAACCGGGGAGCTGTTTTTT	CASSPLRGLTGELFF
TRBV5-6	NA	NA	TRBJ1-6	TGTGCCAGCAGCTTGAACAGATATTCACCCCTCCACTTT	CASSLNRYSPLHF
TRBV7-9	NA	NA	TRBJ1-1	TGTGCCAGCAGCTTCCCGGACACTGAAGCTTTCTTT	CASSFPDTEAFF
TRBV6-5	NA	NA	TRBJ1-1	TGTGCCAGCAGTAGGGGGGGGGCAAGGAACACTGAAGCTTTCTTT	CASSRGGARNTEAFF
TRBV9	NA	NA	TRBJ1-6	TGTGCCAGCAGCGTCAGGGACTCCTATAATTCACCCCTCCACTTT	CASSVRDSYNSPLHF
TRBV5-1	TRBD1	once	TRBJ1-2	TGCGCCAGCAGCTTTTTCGGGACAGATGGCTACACCTTC	CASSFFGTDGYTF
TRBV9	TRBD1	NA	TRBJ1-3	TGTGCCAGCAGCCCCCGGACAGGGGAAACTGGAAACACCATATATTTT	CASSPRTGETGNTIYF
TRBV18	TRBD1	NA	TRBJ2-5	TGTGCCAGCTCACCACGGACAGGGGTTGGGAGATGGGAGACCCAGTACTTC	CASSPRTGVGRWETQYF
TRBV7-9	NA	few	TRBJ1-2	TGTGCCAGCAGCTCCGGGGGGACTATATCCTCTACCGATGGCTACACCTTC	CASSSGGTISSTDGYTF
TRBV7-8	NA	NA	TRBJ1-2	TGTGCCAGCAGCAAGCTTAACTATGGCTACACCTTC	CASSKLNYGYTF
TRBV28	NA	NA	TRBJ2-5	TGTGCCAGCAGTCCGCAGGGGTCAGGGCAGACCCAGTACTTC	CASSPQGSGQTQYF
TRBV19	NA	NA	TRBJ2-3	TGTGCCAGTAGTATAGGTCAGTTCAGGACAGATACGCAGTATTTT	CASSIGQFRTDTQYF